This T cell receptor (beta chain) was found in a study of OX40 agonist ivuxolimab in advanced cancers. General notes on the study: The costimulatory receptor OX40 (CD134) was targeted by ivuxolimab, a fully human IgG2 agonistic monoclonal antibody. Intravenous ivuxolimab was administered to patients every 2 weeks at six dose levels: 0.01, 0.1, 0.3, 1.5, 3 and 10 mg/kg. Of the approximately 54 dose-escalation patients, hepatocellular carcinoma was present in 19, melanoma in approximately 15, renal cell carcinoma in 9 and head and neck cancer in 9. In the dose-escalation cohort, 82.7% of patients were male, and the mean age was roughly 60 years with a range of roughly 23 to 79. Prior anti-PD-1, anti-PD-L1 or anti-CTLA-4 therapy was permitted, and about two fifths of dose-escalation patients had received checkpoint inhibitors. Partial responses occurred in three dose-escalation patients: two with cutaneous melanoma and one with hepatocellular carcinoma. Peripheral TCRbeta sequencing aimed to test whether ivuxolimab altered TCR sequence diversity and caused clonal T-cell expansion. The paper describes the monotherapy dose-escalation part (N ≈ 52 patients) of the phase I trial of ivuxolimab. The paper as a whole reports these results and caveats: Low levels of normalized T-cell clonal expansion were also shown by some nonresponding patients. At doses of 0.1 to 3.0 mg/kg, clonal expansion of both CD4+ and CD8+ blood T cells was observed from baseline to week 6. In the 0.1-3.0 mg/kg groups, partial responders were among the patients with the lowest normalized peripheral clonal expansion, particularly in CD8+ T cells. Which antigens the clonally expanded peripheral T cells were specific for was not determined. After ivuxolimab, CD8+ T cells had more expanded clones than CD4+ T cells on average.

Patients with a history of autoimmune disease or receiving systemic immunosuppression were excluded from the trial. Peripheral blood for TCR sequencing was drawn from every dose cohort at baseline, at cycle 4 day 1 and at cycle 7 day 1. Samples were obtained from an open-label, multicenter, first-in-human phase I dose-escalation trial of ivuxolimab. Adults with locally advanced or metastatic melanoma, renal cell carcinoma, hepatocellular carcinoma or head and neck squamous cell carcinoma were enrolled in the trial. Before TCR sequencing, CD4+ T cells and CD8+ T cells were sorted from peripheral blood as separate populations. In regard to this clone: What this receptor recognizes is not known. No base qualities exist here, and no much larger clone lies one base off it.

To sequence the TCRbeta CDR3 region, genomic DNA was isolated from the sorted cells. The immunoSEQ Assay was used to sequence the TCRbeta CDR3 regions. In TCRdb, the immuneACCESS table is reduced to in-frame sequences with V and J assigned. These tables do not hold every clone; where another copy was compared, an unresolved V gene accounts for under half, and the others remain unexplained. For this sample the table gives about 53,000 clones, of which approximately 84% were detected only once. The ten largest account for roughly an eighth of the sample. The receptor was isolated from an adult with an advanced solid tumor such as melanoma, head and neck, liver or kidney cancer. This sample comprised CD4+ or CD8+ T cells sorted from blood, obtained in a trial of the OX40 agonist ivuxolimab.

The nucleotides read TGTGCCAGCAGCCGACTAGCGGGAGAGTTGAGCCCCTACAATGAGCAGTTCTTC. Its translation reads: CASSRLAGELSPYNEQFF. Recombination linked TRBV7-8 to TRBJ2-1; the central 12 bases match TRBD2. The CDR3 sequence holds 18 residues, the cysteine and phenylalanine included. CDR3 DNA only is kept here, 54 bases in frame from base 1. Trimming leaves V shorter by 5 bases and J shorter by 2 bases, with the junction holding 10 bases beyond the gene matches. CDR1 and CDR2 are drawn from the germline V gene: SGHVS, FQNEAQ.